These 14 T cell receptor beta chains were sequenced from one sample in a study of response to subunit inactivated influenza vaccine. TCRdb re-called the RT-PCR reads through MiXCR, storing one row per CDR3 protein. The table shows over 150,000 distinct CDR3 sequences, with 9.2% occurring only once. This material consisted of non-naive T cells sorted from PBMCs, taken on the day of vaccination. These receptors originate from a man aged 50-59 years who received an inactivated influenza vaccine.

This clonotype was seen a handful of times. The chain employs TRBV9 and TRBJ2-2, with 8 bases identical to TRBD2. This CDR3 spans 15 amino acids. Germline V CDR1 and CDR2: SGDLS, YYNGEE. After removal of 4 bases from V and 5 bases from J, the junction contained 7 bases not matched to a gene. The CDR3 protein is CASSTSGSSTGELFF. CDR3 sequence (DNA): TGTGCCAGCAGCACAAGCGGGAGTAGTACCGGGGAGCTGTTTTTT.

This clonotype showed up many times. The chain employs TRBV2 and TRBJ1-1; 7 nucleotides agree with TRBD1. Germline V gene lookup returns CDR1 SNHLY and CDR2 FYNNEI. This CDR3 region has 15 residues. After removal of 7 bases from V and 0 bases from J, the junction contained 8 bases not matched to a gene. The CDR3 DNA reads as TGTGCCAGCAAAAAGGGGACAGCAATGAACACTGAAGCTTTCTTT. Translation: CASKKGTAMNTEAFF.

This clonotype was detected ten times or more. The genes are TRBV27 and TRBJ2-3; D possibly corresponds to TRBD1 (6 bases). The length of the CDR3 is 18 residues. V was trimmed by 4 bases and J by 0 bases, leaving 20 bases between them. CDR1 and CDR2 (germline): MNHEY, SMNVEV (reference sequence). CDR3 nucleotide sequence: TGTGCCAGCAGTTCATCGATCGGACAGACCCGAAGCACAGATACGCAGTATTTT. This sequence encodes CASSSSIGQTRSTDTQYF.

In this sample, this clonotype turned up many times. The chain couples TRBV20-1 to TRBJ1-1, with 8 bases lining up with TRBD1. V was clipped by 0 bases and J by 11 bases; unmatched bases: 5. Germline V CDR1 and CDR2: DFQATT, SNEGSKA (reference sequence). There are 12 residues in the CDR3. The CDR3 protein is CSARDSYRGAFF. The CDR3 coding sequence is TGCAGTGCTAGAGATTCTTACAGGGGGGCTTTCTTT.

The chain joins TRBV23-1 to TRBJ2-1, with 9 bases aligning to TRBD1. TRBV23-1 is reported as an ORF; its role is uncertain. V gave up 4 bases and J gave up 5 bases; unmatched junction bases: 9. This CDR3 is built from 16 residues. CDR3: CASSLPGTGINNEQFF. CDR3 sequence (DNA): TGCGCCAGCAGTCTCCCCGGGACAGGGATCAACAATGAGCAGTTCTTC.

V is TRBV19 and J is TRBJ1-2; D possibly corresponds to TRBD1 (5 bases). The CDR3 runs to 15 residues. V lost 0 bases and J 0 bases, leaving 8 bases between the germline ends. In germline, CDR1 is LNHDA, CDR2 SQIVND (reference sequence). CDR3 nucleotides: TGTGCCAGTAGTATAGACCCGACAGCTAACTATGGCTACACCTTC. Translated, it gives CASSIDPTANYGYTF.

This clonotype was picked up a small number of times. The chain couples TRBV29-1 to TRBJ1-4, with D possibly being TRBD1 (6 bases). V lost 5 bases, J lost 2 bases, and 15 bases lay in between. This CDR3 contains 15 residues. In germline, CDR1 is SQVTM, CDR2 ANQGSEA. CDR3 coding DNA: TGCAGCGTTAGTGGGGGCCCGGGGACTAATGAAAAACTGTTTTTT. Its translation is CSVSGGPGTNEKLFF. The entire variable domain, with the rest obtained from reference TRBV29-1 and TRBJ1-4, is as follows: SAVISQKPSRDICQRGTSLTIQCQVDSQVTMMFWYRQQPGQSLTLIATANQGSEATYESGFVIDKFPISRPNLTFSTLTVSNMSPEDSSIYLCSVSGGPGTNEKLFFGSGTQLSVL.

V and J are TRBV18 and TRBJ1-1, with D perhaps TRBD1 (6 bases). The germline V gene encodes CDR1 KGHSH and CDR2 LQKENI. This CDR3 has 14 residues. Trimming stripped 3 bases from V and 3 bases from J, with 11 bases between. The CDR3 nucleotides read TGTGCCAGCTCACCGGGGGCGCGGGACACTGAAGCTTTCTTT. As protein: CASSPGARDTEAFF.

The sample holds many counts of this clonotype. The chain links TRBV2 to TRBJ1-1; D is undetermined. The CDR3 has 12 amino acids. CDR1 and CDR2 (germline): SNHLY, FYNNEI. V was clipped by 3 bases and J by 1 base, with 3 bases between them. The CDR3 reads CASSDWNTEAFF. The CDR3 nucleotides are TGTGCCAGCAGTGACTGGAACACTGAAGCTTTCTTT.

This clonotype came up a few times. The rearrangement joins TRBV4-1 to TRBJ1-4; D remains ambiguous. The CDR3 runs 16 residues. Germline CDR1 reads MGHRA; CDR2 reads YSYEKL. V was pared by 0 bases and J by 4 bases, with 12 bases between. CDR3 sequence (DNA): TGCGCCAGCAGCCAAGATCTTAGGGAGGGTAATGAAAAACTGTTTTTT. Translating it yields CASSQDLREGNEKLFF.

This CDR3 is CASSPGGLAGGQETQYF. Here the CDR3 DNA reads TGCGCCAGCAGCCCCGGTGGACTAGCGGGGGGCCAAGAGACCCAGTACTTC. The genes are TRBV5-1 and TRBJ2-5, with 14 positions matching TRBD2. J gave up 1 base and V 4 bases, and 6 bases lay outside the gene matches. The CDR3 length is 17 residues. CDR1 and CDR2 (germline): SGHRS, YFSETQ.

V gene TRBV7-8 combines with J gene TRBJ1-2, with a possible D match to TRBD1 (6 bases). Germline values: CDR1 SGHVS, CDR2 FQNEAQ. Trimming shortened V by 4 bases and J by 8 bases, and 20 bases separated the two germline ends. The CDR3 runs to 15 residues. CDR3 protein: CASSYSGGAHRGYTF. DNA of the CDR3: TGTGCCAGCAGCTATTCTGGGGGCGCGCATAGAGGCTACACCTTC. The full variable domain, with the rest looked up from reference TRBV7-8 and TRBJ1-2, is GAGVSQSPRYKVAKRGQDVALRCDPISGHVSLFWYQQALGQGPEFLTYFQNEAQLDKSGLPSDRFFAERPEGSVSTLKIQRTQQEDSAVYLCASSYSGGAHRGYTFGSGTRLTVV.

Many counts were recorded for this clonotype. This chain links TRBV7-3 with TRBJ2-1, with TRBD2 identical over 10 bases. This CDR3 spans 16 amino acids. Germline V gives CDR1 SGHTA, CDR2 FQGTGA. V gave up 0 bases and J gave up 9 bases; unmatched junction bases: 8. The CDR3 nucleotides read TGTGCCAGCAGCTTAACGCCTAGCGGGAGCAGAGGTGAGCAGTTCTTC. Residues: CASSLTPSGSRGEQFF.

V and J are TRBV10-1 and TRBJ1-1; D is ambiguous. The ends were cut back, 7 bases at V and 2 bases at J, with 11 bases in the middle. CDR1 is WNHNN, CDR2 SYGVQD, per germline (reference sequence). CDR3 length equals 13 residues. CDR3 amino acids: CASKEQINTEAFF. In DNA, the CDR3 is TGCGCCAGCAAAGAACAGATCAACACTGAAGCTTTCTTT.